This T cell receptor beta chain was identified in a study of OX40 agonist ivuxolimab in advanced cancers. Study context: Dosing consisted of intravenous ivuxolimab at 0.01 to 10 mg/kg every 2 weeks. In three patients, partial responses were observed, one with hepatocellular carcinoma and two with cutaneous melanoma.

The sample holds a few counts of this clone. Its antigen is not known. V lost 1 base to trimming and J lost 0 bases; unmatched junction nucleotides: 0. Germline V gene data show CDR1 as MGHRA and CDR2 as YSYEKL. The CDR3 runs 16 residues. Study results and limitations: CD8+ T cells averaged more expanded clones than CD4+.

Assay used: immunoSEQ multiplex PCR; TCRdb lists only in-frame clones, some missing. The sample contains about 64,000 clones, around 90% of which appear only once. Sequenced material: CD4+ or CD8+ T cells sorted from blood, taken in a trial of the OX40 agonist ivuxolimab. The genes are TRBV4-1 and TRBJ2-7; 13 nucleotides agree with TRBD2. This receptor was identified in an adult with an advanced solid tumor such as melanoma, head and neck, liver or kidney cancer. The CDR3 nucleotides are TGCGCCAGCAGCCAAGGGACTAGCGGGGGCTCCTACGAGCAGTACTTC. Residues: CASSQGTSGGSYEQYF.